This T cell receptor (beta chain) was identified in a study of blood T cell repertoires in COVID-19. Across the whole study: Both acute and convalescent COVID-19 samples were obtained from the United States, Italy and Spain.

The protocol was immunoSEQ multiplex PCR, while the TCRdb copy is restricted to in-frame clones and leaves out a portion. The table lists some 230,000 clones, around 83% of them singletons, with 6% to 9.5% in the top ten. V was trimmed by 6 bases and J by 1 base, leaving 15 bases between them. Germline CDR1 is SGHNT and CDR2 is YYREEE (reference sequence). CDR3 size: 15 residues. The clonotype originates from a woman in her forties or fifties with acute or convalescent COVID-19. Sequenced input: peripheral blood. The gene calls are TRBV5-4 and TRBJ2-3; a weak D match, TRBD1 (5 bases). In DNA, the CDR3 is TGTGCCAGCACCAGAGGATGGGGCGGCACAGATACGCAGTATTTT. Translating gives CASTRGWGGTDTQYF.